Listed here are 23 T cell receptor beta chains from one sample, sequenced in a study of T cell responses to AZD1222 COVID-19 vaccine. Clones were read by immunoSEQ multiplex PCR, and TCRdb kept only the in-frame ones, dropping some. Of over 100,000 clones listed, about 89% are singletons. The source material was peripheral blood, sampled 28 days after the second dose of the MenACWY control vaccine. The source of these receptors is an adult who received the MenACWY meningococcal vaccine as a control.

This chain connects TRBV28 to TRBJ1-2, with TRBD1 matching 9 bases. In germline, CDR1 is MDHEN, CDR2 SYDVKM. The CDR3 length is 18 residues. Trimming cost V 4 bases and J 0 bases; bases outside gene matches: 12. CDR3 residues: CASSSPPWGQGTNYGYTF. The CDR3 region has the DNA TGTGCCAGCAGTTCCCCCCCCTGGGGACAGGGAACTAACTATGGCTACACCTTC.

The J gene is TRBJ2-7, the V gene TRBV28; 7 positions agree with TRBD1. V dropped 2 bases and J dropped 0; count of bases not matched to a gene: 4. The CDR3 has 15 amino acids. Germline CDR1 MDHEN, CDR2 SYDVKM. CDR3 in DNA: TGTGCCAGCAGTTTACCGACAGGGAGCTCCTACGAGCAGTACTTC. It yields the protein CASSLPTGSSYEQYF.

The CDR3 DNA reads as TGTGCCAGCAGCGTAGTGCGGGGACCCACCGGGGAGCTGTTTTTT. Its translation is CASSVVRGPTGELFF. This chain connects TRBV9 to TRBJ2-2; perhaps TRBD2 as D (6 bases). This CDR3 is built from 15 residues. Trimming cost V 0 bases and J 4 bases, with 10 bases left between them. Looked up from germline, CDR1 is SGDLS and CDR2 is YYNGEE.

The genes are TRBV3-1 (or the pseudogene TRBV3-2) and TRBJ1-1; unclear D gene. CDR1 is LGHDT, CDR2 YNNKEL, per germline (reference sequence). This CDR3 comprises 15 residues. Trimming shortened V by 2 bases and J by 2 bases, and 12 bases separated the two germline ends. This chain's CDR3 is CASSQRVRANTEAFF. CDR3 sequence (DNA): TGTGCCAGCAGCCAAAGGGTCCGGGCAAACACTGAAGCTTTCTTT.

The gene calls are TRBV5-6 and TRBJ2-5; the D gene is possibly TRBD1 (5 bases). The CDR3 is 15 amino acids. Trimming pared 0 bases from V and 3 bases from J, leaving 12 bases between. Looked up from germline, CDR1 is SGHDT and CDR2 is YYEEEE. The CDR3 here is CASSLARVRKETQYF. In DNA form, the CDR3 reads TGTGCCAGCAGCTTGGCCAGGGTAAGGAAAGAGACCCAGTACTTC. Based on the CDR3 plus reference TRBV5-6 and TRBJ2-5, the full variable domain is DAGVTQSPTHLIKTRGQQVTLRCSPKSGHDTVSWYQQALGQGPQFIFQYYEEEERQRGNFPDRFSGHQFPNYSSELNVNALLLGDSALYLCASSLARVRKETQYFGPGTRLLVL.

The chain employs TRBV7-6 and TRBJ2-2; D uncertain. V lost 3 bases and J lost 0, with 5 bases in between. The CDR3 totals 14 residues. Germline CDR1 reads SGHVS; CDR2 reads FNYEAQ. The CDR3, as DNA: TGTGCCAGCAGCTTCGGTACGAACACCGGGGAGCTGTTTTTT. Protein sequence: CASSFGTNTGELFF.

The chain recombines TRBV7-9 with TRBJ1-1; D unresolved. Trimming left V 5 bases short and J 1 base short, with 8 bases between. CDR3 length: 13 residues. Germline V gives CDR1 SEHNR, CDR2 FQNEAQ (reference sequence). CDR3 sequence (DNA): TGTGCCAGCAGCCCCAGGCAGAACACTGAAGCTTTCTTT. As protein: CASSPRQNTEAFF.

The chain links TRBV4-1 to TRBJ1-2; TRBD1 is a possible D gene (5 bases). Germline values: CDR1 MGHRA, CDR2 YSYEKL. The CDR3 contains 13 residues. Trimming removed 3 bases from V and 4 bases from J, with 9 bases in between. CDR3 bases: TGCGCCAGCAGCCAGTGGACAAGCTATGGCTACACCTTC. It is translated as CASSQWTSYGYTF.

The chain recombines TRBV7-2 with TRBJ2-7; 10 bases are a match to TRBD1. Germline CDR1 SGHTA, CDR2 FQGNSA. Trimming took 5 bases from V and 5 from J; bases not matched to a gene: 9. The CDR3 runs to 15 residues. The CDR3 region has the DNA TGTGCCAGCAGCGCCATGGGACAGGGGAGCAACGAGCAGTACTTC. Encoded protein: CASSAMGQGSNEQYF.

The chain joins TRBV9 to TRBJ1-1; maybe TRBD1 (6 bases). Between the trimmed V and J ends, which lost 6 bases and 1 base, there was a span of 19 bases. This CDR3 spans 16 amino acids. Germline V CDR1 and CDR2: SGDLS, YYNGEE. The CDR3 bases are TGTGCCAGCACTCCGGGACAAGGCCGGGCGAACACTGAAGCTTTCTTT. Protein: CASTPGQGRANTEAFF.

This chain connects TRBV2 to TRBJ2-3; 8 bases fit TRBD1. The CDR3 is made up of 14 amino acids. Germline trimming cut 4 bases from V and 5 bases from J; bases unmatched to any gene: 5. CDR1 and CDR2 (germline): SNHLY, FYNNEI. CDR3 DNA: TGTGCCAGCAGTGTTTTGGACAGGGTAGATACGCAGTATTTT. Translated, it gives CASSVLDRVDTQYF.

This clone was counted between two and nine times. The chain couples TRBV7-9 to TRBJ1-2; TRBD1 might be the D (5 bases). The V and J ends lost 4 bases and 1 base respectively, with 10 bases between them. Germline CDR1 is SEHNR and CDR2 is FQNEAQ (reference sequence). The CDR3 loop spans 14 amino acids. The CDR3 is CASSYPTVNYGYTF. DNA of the CDR3: TGTGCCAGCAGCTACCCGACAGTTAACTATGGCTACACCTTC.

The V gene is TRBV5-1, the J gene TRBJ1-4; D is unresolved. Looked up from germline, CDR1 is SGHRS and CDR2 is YFSETQ. V lost 1 base, J lost 1 base, and 5 bases lay in between. The CDR3 has 14 residues. This CDR3 reads CASSLKGTNEKLFF. Written as DNA, the CDR3 is TGCGCCAGCAGCTTGAAGGGAACTAATGAAAAACTGTTTTTT.

The V and J genes are TRBV20-1 and TRBJ2-7, with TRBD2 matching 9 bases. Germline V gene data show CDR1 as DFQATT and CDR2 as SNEGSKA (reference sequence). CDR3 size: 18 residues. Trimming cost V 3 bases and J 1 base; bases outside gene matches: 16. CDR3 bases: TGCAGTGCTAGTCCCTTCGGCCACACTAGCGGGCTGTCCTACGAGCAGTACTTC. Amino acids: CSASPFGHTSGLSYEQYF.

This clone was seen only a few times. The chain employs TRBV5-6 and TRBJ2-7; the D gene is possibly TRBD2 (5 bases). This CDR3 comprises 15 residues. Trimming pared 5 bases from V and 0 bases from J, leaving 15 bases between. Germline V gene sequence: CDR1 SGHDT, CDR2 YYEEEE. CDR3 residues: CASSGRRINSYEQYF. The CDR3 DNA reads TGTGCCAGCAGTGGGCGGAGGATCAACTCCTACGAGCAGTACTTC.

V and J are TRBV7-2 and TRBJ2-4, with TRBD2 matching over 11 bases. The trim removed 8 bases at V and 0 bases at J, leaving 6 bases unmatched. From germline, CDR1 is SGHTA and CDR2 FQGNSA. CDR3 length: 16 amino acids. CDR3 region: CASGSGGALAKNIQYF. In DNA form, the CDR3 reads TGTGCCAGCGGTAGCGGGGGGGCCCTAGCCAAAAACATTCAGTACTTC.

V usage is TRBV4-1 and J usage is TRBJ1-6, with 7 bases lining up with TRBD1. Germline trimming cut 4 bases from V and 5 bases from J; bases unmatched to any gene: 8. The CDR3 loop spans 16 amino acids. Germline V lookup: CDR1 MGHRA, CDR2 YSYEKL. The CDR3 spells CASSRTSGTDNSPLHF. The CDR3 nucleotides read TGCGCCAGCAGCCGAACCTCCGGGACAGATAATTCACCCCTCCACTTT.

This clone was found once. The chain carries TRBV4-1 and TRBJ1-2, with D maybe TRBD1 (6 bases). CDR3 length: 16 amino acids. V dropped 1 base and J dropped 4 bases, with 16 bases sitting between them. Per the germline V gene, CDR1 is MGHRA and CDR2 is YSYEKL. The CDR3 region has the DNA TGCGCCAGCAGCCAAGTTACCGACCGAGGGGGCTATGGCTACACCTTC. Its translation: CASSQVTDRGGYGYTF.

This rearrangement joins TRBV5-1 to TRBJ1-4; 8 positions match TRBD1. Trimming took 3 bases from V and 7 from J; bases not matched to a gene: 5. The CDR3 runs to 14 residues. Per germline, CDR1 SGHRS and CDR2 YFSETQ. CDR3 coding DNA: TGCGCCAGCAGCTCGCCAGGGGGCATTGAAAAACTGTTTTTT. This translates into CASSSPGGIEKLFF. Drawing the rest from reference TRBV5-1 and TRBJ1-4, the complete variable domain is KAGVTQTPRYLIKTRGQQVTLSCSPISGHRSVSWYQQTPGQGLQFLFEYFSETQRNKGNFPGRFSGRQFSNSRSEMNVSTLELGDSALYLCASSSPGGIEKLFFGSGTQLSVL.

This sequence joins TRBV19 and TRBJ2-1; 11 nucleotides match TRBD2. V lost 5 bases to trimming and J lost 9 bases; unmatched junction nucleotides: 9. Germline V gene data show CDR1 as LNHDA and CDR2 as SQIVND (reference sequence). The CDR3 contains 15 residues. The CDR3 reads CASSFGTSGFTEQFF. CDR3 nucleotides: TGTGCCAGTAGTTTCGGGACTAGCGGTTTCACTGAGCAGTTCTTC. The full variable domain, in which reference TRBV19 and TRBJ2-1 provide the parts outside the CDR3, is DGGITQSPKYLFRKEGQNVTLSCEQNLNHDAMYWYRQDPGQGLRLIYYSQIVNDFQKGDIAEGYSVSREKKESFPLTVTSAQKNPTAFYLCASSFGTSGFTEQFFGPGTRLTVL.

The rearrangement uses TRBV7-9 and TRBJ1-2; no reliable D call. The CDR3 has 14 amino acids. The germline CDR1 and CDR2 sequences are SEHNR and FQNEAQ (reference sequence). Trimming left V 1 base short and J 7 bases short, with 13 bases between. The CDR3 nucleotides are TGTGCCAGCAGCTTAGTTGGCAGCTGGGGTGGCTACACCTTC. Translated: CASSLVGSWGGYTF. Drawing the rest from reference TRBV7-9 and TRBJ1-2, the complete variable domain is DTGVSQNPRHKITKRGQNVTFRCDPISEHNRLYWYRQTLGQGPEFLTYFQNEAQLEKSRLLSDRFSAERPKGSFSTLEIQRTEQGDSAMYLCASSLVGSWGGYTFGSGTRLTVV.

This chain uses TRBV6-5 with TRBJ1-1; 10 bases match TRBD1. J lost 1 base, V lost 3 bases, and 2 bases had no gene match. The CDR3 covers 15 residues. Germline CDR1 MNHEY, CDR2 SVGAGI. In DNA form, the CDR3 reads TGTGCCAGCAGTTATCGGGACAGGGGGAACACTGAAGCTTTCTTT. This codes for CASSYRDRGNTEAFF.

The chain couples TRBV6-4 to TRBJ1-2, with D possibly matching TRBD1 (5 bases). The CDR3 loop spans 14 amino acids. CDR1 is MRHNA, CDR2 SNTAGT, per germline. The V end was cut by 3 bases, the J end by 8 bases, with 16 bases between. The CDR3 coding sequence is TGTGCCAGCAGTGATGGTGTCAGGGCCGGGGGCTACACCTTC. It encodes CASSDGVRAGGYTF.